Given below is one TCR beta chain in context. Its cognate antigen has yet to be identified. Base quality data are lacking; no much larger clone is found one base away. CD4+ T cells from unexposed donors were collected before the COVID-19 pandemic (2011-2018). Naive and memory CD4+ T cells were separated from cryopreserved PBMCs by first enriching for CD4 and then performing EasySep naive CD4+ T cell enrichment. Leukapheresis product for the unexposed donors was bought commercially. PBMCs were isolated from leukapheresis product or whole blood by Ficoll-Paque PLUS gradient centrifugation. PBMCs were either cryopreserved at -140 degrees C or used fresh in the expansion assay. The QIAamp Micro DNA Kit was used to extract genomic DNA from the CD4+ T cells. Deep-resolution immunoSEQ TCR-beta sequencing was performed on DNA from uncultured naive and memory CD4+ T cells. Concerning the study's data processing: During preprocessing, nonproductive sequences were removed, as were CDR3s that did not start with C, did not end with F or W, or were shorter than 7 amino acids. Cultured and uncultured naive and memory CD4+ repertoires were searched for previously identified spike- and CEF-reactive CDR3s. CDR3 homology was measured as pairwise Levenshtein distance, computed with the stringdist R package after trimming three terminal residues from each end. TCRdb provides this immuneACCESS table in a form limited to in-frame rearrangements. Some clones are lacking; in checked studies, under half of them reflect an unresolved V gene, and why the rest are absent is not known. That table supplies the V and J calls and clone size; D and trimming were determined from the DNA. This sample lists some 69,000 clones; about 95% were detected once. Around 0.13% of the sample lies in the top ten.

CDR1 and CDR2 are read off the germline V gene as SGHTA and FQGNSA. V was cut back by 5 bases and J by 3 bases, leaving a gap of 16 bases between them. There are 15 amino acids in the CDR3, from cysteine to phenylalanine inclusive. Only the CDR3 region is kept as DNA, spanning 45 bases read in frame from base 1. This sample stems from a study of CD4 T cells in relation to SARS-CoV-2 and coronaviruses (dated by TCRdb to the early 2020s). Regarding the research as a whole: HLA restriction was mapped for shared crossreactive spike epitopes using patient-derived lymphoblastoid cell lines. The Adaptive Biotechnologies TCR-sequencing kit was used for samples from three pre-COVID donors and for the naive versus memory experiments, whereas the other data were Illumina-based. A different TCR-beta assay, based on Illumina, was used to sequence expansion assays from other donors in the study. The study assessed, at the TCR clonotype level, memory CD4+ T cell crossreactivity between SARS-CoV-2 and common cold coronavirus spike proteins. What the study reported, not specific to this receptor: Sequencing of naive versus memory cells indicated that the assay detects memory recall responses, not primary responses primed during culture. Significantly weaker SARS-CoV-2-driven expansion was shown by crossreactive clones than by monoreactive clones, consistent with antigenic imprinting. Roughly 64% of donors had memory CD4+ clonotypes that crossrecognized SARS-CoV-2 and at least one common cold coronavirus spike. Small numbers of patients and of tested TCRs limited the study. Since the crossreactivity analysis centred on spike protein, crossreactivity against other viral proteins was not assessed. No donor contributed both pre-pandemic and post-infection samples, which limited tracing the source of pre-existing responses.

Sequencing was done on a sample of naive CD4+ T cells from PBMCs. Explained via the paper, the cell subset or site label denotes: naive CD4+ T cells isolated by negative enrichment. The receptor's source is a human donor in good health. The chain was built from TRBV7-2 and TRBJ2-5; there is no confident call for the D gene. CDR3 loop: CASSTRAPWKETQYF. The sequenced DNA is TGTGCCAGCAGCACACGGGCCCCATGGAAAGAGACCCAGTACTTC. The entire variable domain, with the stretches around the CDR3 drawn from the reference TRBV7-2 and TRBJ2-5 proteins, is GAGVSQSPSNKVTEKGKDVELRCDPISGHTALYWYRQSLGQGLEFLIYFQGNSAPDKSGLPSDRFSAERTGGSVSTLTIQRTQQEDSAVYLCASSTRAPWKETQYFGPGTRLLVL.